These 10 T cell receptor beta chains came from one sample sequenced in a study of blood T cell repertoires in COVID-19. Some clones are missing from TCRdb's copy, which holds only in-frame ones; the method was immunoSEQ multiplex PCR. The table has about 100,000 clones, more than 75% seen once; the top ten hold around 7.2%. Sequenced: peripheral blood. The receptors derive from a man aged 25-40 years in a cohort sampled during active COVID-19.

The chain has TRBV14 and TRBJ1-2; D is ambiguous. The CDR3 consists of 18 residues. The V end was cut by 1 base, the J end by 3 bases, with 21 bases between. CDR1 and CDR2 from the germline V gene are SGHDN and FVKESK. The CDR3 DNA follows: TGTGCCAGCAGCCAAGCCCGGGTGCTAGGTGGCGTGGACTATGGCTACACCTTC. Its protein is CASSQARVLGGVDYGYTF.

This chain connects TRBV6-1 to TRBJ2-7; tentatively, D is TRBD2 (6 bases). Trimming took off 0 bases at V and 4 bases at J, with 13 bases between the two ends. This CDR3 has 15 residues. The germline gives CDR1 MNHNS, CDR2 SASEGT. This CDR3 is CASSEAEGEGYEQYF. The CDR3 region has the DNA TGTGCCAGCAGTGAAGCGGAGGGAGAAGGGTACGAGCAGTACTTC.

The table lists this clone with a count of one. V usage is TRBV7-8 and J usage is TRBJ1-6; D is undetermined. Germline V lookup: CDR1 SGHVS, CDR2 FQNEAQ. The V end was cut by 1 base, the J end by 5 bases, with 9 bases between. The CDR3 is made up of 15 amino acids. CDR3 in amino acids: CASSLGSQNNSPLHF. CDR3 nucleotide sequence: TGTGCCAGCAGCTTAGGATCACAGAATAATTCACCCCTCCACTTT.

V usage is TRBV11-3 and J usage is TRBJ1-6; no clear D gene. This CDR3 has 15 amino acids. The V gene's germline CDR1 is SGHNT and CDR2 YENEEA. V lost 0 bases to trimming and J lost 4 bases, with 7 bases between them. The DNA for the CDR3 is TGTGCCAGCAGCTTAGAGCGGTTTTATAATTCACCCCTCCACTTT. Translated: CASSLERFYNSPLHF. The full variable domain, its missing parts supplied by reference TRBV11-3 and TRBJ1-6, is EAGVVQSPRYKIIEKKQPVAFWCNPISGHNTLYWYLQNLGQGPELLIRYENEEAVDDSQLPKDRFSAERLKGVDSTLKIQPAELGDSAVYLCASSLERFYNSPLHFGNGTRLTVT.

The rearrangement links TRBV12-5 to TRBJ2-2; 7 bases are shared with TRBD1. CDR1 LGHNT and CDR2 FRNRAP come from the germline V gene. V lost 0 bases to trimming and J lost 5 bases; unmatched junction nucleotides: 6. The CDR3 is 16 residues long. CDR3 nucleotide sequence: TGTGCTAGTGGTTTGGTAGTGACAGGGTATACCGGGGAGCTGTTTTTT. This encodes CASGLVVTGYTGELFF.

CDR3 nucleotides: TGTGCCAGCACCAAAGGGGACAGTACTAATTCACCCCTCCACTTT. Translated, it gives CASTKGDSTNSPLHF. This sequence joins TRBV9 and TRBJ1-6; 7 bases agree with TRBD1. The CDR3 runs to 15 residues. The V gene end was trimmed by 6 bases and the J gene end by 6 bases; junction bases not matched to a gene: 9. Germline V gene data show CDR1 as SGDLS and CDR2 as YYNGEE.

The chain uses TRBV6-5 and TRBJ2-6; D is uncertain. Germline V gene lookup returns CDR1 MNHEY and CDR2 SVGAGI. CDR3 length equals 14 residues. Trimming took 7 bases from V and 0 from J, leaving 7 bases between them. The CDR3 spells CASKMSSGANVLTF. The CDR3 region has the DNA TGTGCCAGCAAAATGAGCTCTGGGGCCAACGTCCTGACTTTC.

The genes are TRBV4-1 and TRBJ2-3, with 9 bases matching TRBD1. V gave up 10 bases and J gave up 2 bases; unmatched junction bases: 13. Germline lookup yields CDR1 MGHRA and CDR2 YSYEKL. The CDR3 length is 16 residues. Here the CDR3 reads CATTPTGQGHTDTQYF. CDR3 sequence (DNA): TGCGCCACCACCCCTACGGGACAGGGCCACACAGATACGCAGTATTTT.

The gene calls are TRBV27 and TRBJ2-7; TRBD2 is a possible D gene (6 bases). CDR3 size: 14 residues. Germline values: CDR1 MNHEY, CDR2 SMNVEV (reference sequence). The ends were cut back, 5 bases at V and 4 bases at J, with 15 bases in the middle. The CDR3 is CASSGRPGLYEQYF. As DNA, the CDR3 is TGTGCCAGCAGTGGTAGGCCGGGACTTTACGAGCAGTACTTC.

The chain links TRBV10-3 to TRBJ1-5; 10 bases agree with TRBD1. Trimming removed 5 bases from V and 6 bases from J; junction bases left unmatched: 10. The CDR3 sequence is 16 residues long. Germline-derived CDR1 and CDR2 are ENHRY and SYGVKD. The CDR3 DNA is TGTGCCATCAGTTCATCAACAGGACAGGGGGGTCAGCCCCAGCATTTT. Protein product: CAISSSTGQGGQPQHF.